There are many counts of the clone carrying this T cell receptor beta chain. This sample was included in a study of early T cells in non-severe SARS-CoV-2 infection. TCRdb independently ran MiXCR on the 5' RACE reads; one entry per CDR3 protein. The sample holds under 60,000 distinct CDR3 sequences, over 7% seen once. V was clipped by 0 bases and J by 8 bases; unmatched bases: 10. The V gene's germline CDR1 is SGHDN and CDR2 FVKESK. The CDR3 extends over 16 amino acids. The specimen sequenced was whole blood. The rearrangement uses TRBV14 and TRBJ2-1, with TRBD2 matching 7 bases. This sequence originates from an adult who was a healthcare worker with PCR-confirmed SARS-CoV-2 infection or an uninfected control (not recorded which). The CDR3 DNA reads TGTGCCAGCAGCCAAGAAAAAAGCGGGATAGGCGATGAGCAGTTCTTC. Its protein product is CASSQEKSGIGDEQFF.